The 23 T cell receptor beta chains given below trace back to one sample, sequenced in a study of cytomegalovirus exposure and HLA in healthy donors. The PCR was carried out with 60 Vbeta primers and 13 Jbeta primers. Generated by immunoSEQ multiplex PCR, the TCRdb table keeps only in-frame clones and is missing some. Altogether around 150,000 clones are present, roughly four fifths being singletons, with the ten largest covering about 4%. The sample comprised PBMCs. The receptors were gathered from a man aged 45-65 years in good health and CMV-seropositive.

The V gene is TRBV4-1, the J gene TRBJ1-6, with a possible D match to TRBD1 (6 bases). The V end was cut by 0 bases, the J end by 10 bases, with 16 bases between. Germline CDR1 is MGHRA and CDR2 is YSYEKL. CDR3 length: 16 residues. The DNA of the CDR3 is TGCGCCAGCAGCCAAGATGGCGACAGGATGGGCTCACCCCTCCACTTT. Amino acid sequence: CASSQDGDRMGSPLHF.

The chain uses TRBV9 and TRBJ2-1; TRBD2 matches 11 bases. The CDR3 runs to 15 residues. The junction had 6 bases not matched to a gene; V was cut back by 0 bases and J by 10 bases. The V gene's germline CDR1 is SGDLS and CDR2 YYNGEE. The CDR3, as DNA: TGTGCCAGCAGCGTAGGGTTAGCGGGGGGGACGGAGCAGTTCTTC. Its translation is CASSVGLAGGTEQFF.

This chain connects TRBV5-6 to TRBJ2-7, with unresolved D. The CDR3 has 14 residues. The V end was cut by 4 bases, the J end by 3 bases, with 14 bases between. CDR1 is SGHDT and CDR2 is YYEEEE in the germline V gene. As DNA, the CDR3 is TGTGCCAGCAGCGTCAGCACCCAGGTCTACGAGCAGTACTTC. Its protein is CASSVSTQVYEQYF.

The rearrangement uses TRBV2 and TRBJ2-5, with 7 bases that match TRBD2. V was pared by 3 bases and J by 5 bases, with 6 bases of the junction left unmatched. CDR1 and CDR2 from the germline V gene are SNHLY and FYNNEI. The CDR3 loop spans 14 amino acids. Written as DNA, the CDR3 is TGTGCCAGCAGTGATTGGGGGGGATCGGAGACCCAGTACTTC. Its protein product is CASSDWGGSETQYF.

There are a few counts of this clone. The CDR3 sequence is CASSNYQEGEAFF. CDR3 bases: TGTGCCAGCAGTAACTATCAGGAGGGGGAAGCTTTCTTT. The chain joins TRBV2 to TRBJ1-1; TRBD1 is a possible D gene (5 bases). Germline-derived CDR1 and CDR2 are SNHLY and FYNNEI. V was cut by 5 bases and J by 8 bases, with 15 bases left in between. The CDR3 consists of 13 residues.

This chain connects TRBV28 to TRBJ2-7, with D unresolved. This CDR3 region has 16 residues. The V end lost 6 bases, the J end lost 1 base, and 19 bases lay between the germline ends. The germline CDR1 and CDR2 sequences are MDHEN and SYDVKM. The DNA for the CDR3 is TGTGCCAGCAGGTGGAGCTTTATGGAAAGATCCTACGAGCAGTACTTC. This translates into CASRWSFMERSYEQYF.

The chain recombines TRBV19 with TRBJ1-1, with D possibly TRBD1 on 5 matching bases. CDR1 and CDR2 (germline): LNHDA, SQIVND (reference sequence). Trimming shortened V by 1 base and J by 7 bases, and 16 bases separated the two germline ends. The CDR3 spans 15 residues. CDR3 DNA: TGTGCCAGTAGTATAGTTGGGGGGTTTATGGTTGAAGCTTTCTTT. It codes for CASSIVGGFMVEAFF.

A single count supports this clone. V and J are TRBV28 and TRBJ1-4; 8 bases line up with TRBD1. J was trimmed by 5 bases and V by 6 bases; bases with no gene match: 11. Germline CDR1 MDHEN, CDR2 SYDVKM. The CDR3 is 16 amino acids. The CDR3 sequence: CASSPGTGLYNEKLFF. For the CDR3, the DNA is TGTGCCAGCAGCCCCGGGACAGGACTCTACAATGAAAAACTGTTTTTT. The whole variable domain, remainder taken from reference TRBV28 and TRBJ1-4, is DVKVTQSSRYLVKRTGEKVFLECVQDMDHENMFWYRQDPGLGLRLIYFSYDVKMKEKGDIPEGYSVSREKKERFSLILESASTNQTSMYLCASSPGTGLYNEKLFFGSGTQLSVL.

V is TRBV5-1 and J is TRBJ2-1; possible D gene TRBD2, 8 bases. CDR1 and CDR2 from the germline V gene are SGHRS and YFSETQ. V shed 0 bases and J shed 9 bases, with 28 bases lying between them. CDR3 length equals 19 residues. Here the CDR3 reads CASSLGSGGVSGIGGEQFF. The CDR3 DNA sequence: TGCGCCAGCAGCTTGGGGTCAGGGGGAGTTAGCGGGATAGGGGGTGAGCAGTTCTTC.

This chain links TRBV19 with TRBJ1-1; D perhaps matches TRBD1 (6 bases). This CDR3 has 18 amino acids. The germline V and J ends were trimmed by 7 bases and 1 base, with 25 bases remaining between them. Germline CDR1 and CDR2: LNHDA and SQIVND (reference sequence). CDR3 region: CASNQPGHSLTGNTEAFF. The CDR3 DNA reads as TGTGCCAGTAATCAACCGGGACATAGCCTAACGGGGAACACTGAAGCTTTCTTT.

The chain carries TRBV25-1 and TRBJ1-2; tentatively, D is TRBD1 (5 bases). The CDR3 length is 12 residues. Trimming took 4 bases from V and 5 from J, leaving 8 bases between them. CDR1 is MGHDK and CDR2 is SYGVNS in the germline V gene. The CDR3 DNA follows: TGTGCCAGCAGTGTGGGGGGGTATGGCTACACCTTC. It is translated as CASSVGGYGYTF.

V usage is TRBV27 and J usage is TRBJ2-2, with TRBD2 as a possible D gene (6 bases). The CDR3 totals 17 residues. Trimming pared 3 bases from V and 8 bases from J, leaving 22 bases between. Germline values: CDR1 MNHEY, CDR2 SMNVEV (reference sequence). The CDR3 sequence is CASSFLRAGPSAGELFF. CDR3 nucleotide sequence: TGTGCCAGCAGTTTCCTAAGAGCGGGCCCCAGCGCAGGGGAGCTGTTTTTT.

The rearrangement uses TRBV28 and TRBJ2-5; 12 nucleotides line up with TRBD2. There are 16 residues in the CDR3. Germline V gene lookup returns CDR1 MDHEN and CDR2 SYDVKM. The junction had 5 bases not matched to a gene; V was cut back by 2 bases and J by 4 bases. The CDR3 reads CASSLPSGGAAETQYF. The CDR3 region has the DNA TGTGCCAGCAGTTTACCTAGCGGGGGGGCCGCAGAGACCCAGTACTTC. Together with reference TRBV28 and TRBJ2-5, the CDR3 gives the full variable domain: DVKVTQSSRYLVKRTGEKVFLECVQDMDHENMFWYRQDPGLGLRLIYFSYDVKMKEKGDIPEGYSVSREKKERFSLILESASTNQTSMYLCASSLPSGGAAETQYFGPGTRLLVL.

In DNA, the CDR3 is TGTGCCAGTACCCCAGGCGGGGACGGGTCAGAGCAGTACTTC. It codes for CASTPGGDGSEQYF. The chain uses TRBV19 and TRBJ2-7; the D gene is possibly TRBD2 (6 bases). Trimming pared 7 bases from V and 7 bases from J, leaving 20 bases between. Germline values: CDR1 LNHDA, CDR2 SQIVND (reference sequence). The CDR3 covers 14 residues.

J is TRBJ1-1 and V is TRBV6-5; 7 nucleotides match TRBD1. The V gene end was trimmed by 5 bases and the J gene end by 7 bases; junction bases not matched to a gene: 7. CDR1 MNHEY and CDR2 SVGAGI come from the germline V gene. This CDR3 comprises 13 residues. The CDR3 DNA reads TGTGCCAGCAGTCGAGACAGGGTTGGTGAAGCTTTCTTT. Protein product: CASSRDRVGEAFF.

This chain's CDR3 is CASSSYLTGTTETDTQYF. The CDR3 DNA reads as TGTGCCAGCAGTTCTTACTTAACCGGGACAACCGAAACAGATACGCAGTATTTT. The chain employs TRBV28 and TRBJ2-3; a possible D gene is TRBD1 (6 bases). Per germline, CDR1 MDHEN and CDR2 SYDVKM. V was clipped by 4 bases and J by 3 bases, with 23 bases between them. The CDR3 totals 18 residues.

The rearrangement links TRBV4-2 to TRBJ2-7, with D perhaps matching TRBD2 (5 bases). V lost 1 base, J lost 5 bases, and 15 bases lay in between. Germline V gene sequence: CDR1 LGHNA, CDR2 YNFKEQ. The CDR3 is made up of 15 amino acids. CDR3 nucleotide sequence: TGTGCCAGCAGCCAAGTGAGGGATTTACGGGACGAGCAGTACTTC. Its protein is CASSQVRDLRDEQYF.

CDR3 residues: CASSRGGQGPGEQYF. CDR3 sequence (DNA): TGTGCCAGCAGCAGGGGGGGCCAGGGTCCGGGAGAGCAGTACTTC. The chain links TRBV21-1 to TRBJ2-7; the D call in the table, TRBD2, was not verified against the DNA. TRBV21-1 is described as a pseudogene. The CDR3 loop spans 15 amino acids.

The chain links TRBV28 to TRBJ2-7; weak D call: TRBD2 (6 bases). The CDR3 extends over 14 amino acids. Germline CDR1 MDHEN, CDR2 SYDVKM. The ends were cut back, 10 bases at V and 0 bases at J, with 16 bases in the middle. DNA of the CDR3: TGTGCCACCTCTGTTAGCGGTAGCTCCTACGAGCAGTACTTC. Translated, it gives CATSVSGSSYEQYF.

The CDR3: CSVGGQGNQPQHF. The CDR3 bases are TGCAGCGTGGGCGGACAGGGAAATCAGCCCCAGCATTTT. This chain links TRBV29-1 with TRBJ1-5, with 8 bases that match TRBD1. Germline V gene lookup returns CDR1 SQVTM and CDR2 ANQGSEA. CDR3 length equals 13 residues. The J segment lost 4 bases and the V segment lost 6 bases, leaving 5 bases of the junction unmatched.

V and J are TRBV19 and TRBJ2-7; 7 positions match TRBD2. J gave up 5 bases and V 5 bases, and 9 bases lay outside the gene matches. CDR1 is LNHDA, CDR2 SQIVND, per germline (reference sequence). This CDR3 comprises 14 residues. The CDR3 loop is CASSLPGRVNEQYF. CDR3 sequence (DNA): TGTGCCAGTAGTCTCCCGGGGAGGGTGAACGAGCAGTACTTC.

This clone was seen a single time. This chain joins TRBV6-8 and TRBJ1-6; maybe TRBD1 (5 bases). Trimming cost V 2 bases and J 7 bases, with 12 bases left between them. There are 15 residues in the CDR3. Per germline, CDR1 MNHGY and CDR2 SAAAGT. Here the CDR3 DNA reads TGTGCCAGCAGTTACCCGCAGGGATCGAATTCACCCCTCCACTTT. It yields the protein CASSYPQGSNSPLHF.

The chain recombines TRBV19 with TRBJ2-2; 9 nucleotides align to TRBD2. In germline, CDR1 is LNHDA, CDR2 SQIVND (reference sequence). The CDR3 loop spans 15 amino acids. Losses at the gene ends were 4 bases for V and 0 bases for J; bases not matched to a gene: 0. CDR3 amino acids: CASSRTSANTGELFF. CDR3 in DNA: TGTGCCAGTAGTAGGACTAGCGCGAACACCGGGGAGCTGTTTTTT.